In its sample, the clone carrying this T cell receptor beta chain was seen a few times. Its antigen is unidentified. TCR beta libraries were prepared from cDNA with unique molecular identifiers. Each batch of about 0.95 to 10 million T cells produced approximately 470,000 cDNA molecules. Via MiXCR, TCRdb re-called the PCR reads, giving one row per CDR3 protein. The repertoire holds about 770,000 distinct CDR3 sequences, roughly 46% seen once, with roughly 4.4% in the top ten. The length of the CDR3 is 16 residues. Germline V CDR1 and CDR2: MNHNS, SASEGT. Trimming removed 1 base from V and 4 bases from J; junction bases left unmatched: 4. This sample stems from a study of post-analysis software for immune sequencing data. Study-wide points: When compared against controls, multiple sclerosis patients showed significantly lower normalized Chao1 diversity. Five or six TRBV segments, TRBV5-6, TRBV5-1 and TRBV20-1 among them, were found more frequent in patients than controls.

This rearrangement joins TRBV6-1 to TRBJ2-3, with TRBD2 identical over 11 bases. This clonotype originated in a girl aged 5-17 years with multiple sclerosis. Sequencing used blood. The CDR3 is CASSEEPGLAADTQYF. CDR3 nucleotides: TGTGCCAGCAGTGAAGAACCGGGACTAGCGGCAGATACGCAGTATTTT.